This is a list of T cell receptor beta chains from one sample in a study of T cells after yellow fever vaccination. MiXCR, run by TCRdb on the 5' RACE reads, gives a single entry per CDR3 protein. This table holds about 580,000 distinct CDR3 sequences, about 17% found once. This specimen consisted of PBMCs, obtained less than 6 days after the first yellow fever vaccination. These receptors all come from a man aged 18-30 years who received the YFV17D yellow fever vaccine. The CDR3 runs from the conserved cysteine through the conserved F or W. The order of the fields is J gene, D gene, V gene, clone size, CDR3 DNA, CDR3 protein. A D gene is named only where the DNA matches it firmly. Rows may omit the clone size; those that give it use once, few, many or a size class.

>TRBJ1-2|TRBD1|TRBV5-6|few
TGTGCCAGCAGCTTGTGGGACAGGGAGCCCGTTAACTATGGCTACACCTTC
CASSLWDREPVNYGYTF
>TRBJ1-1|-|TRBV4-2|-
TGTGCCAGCAGCCAAGATACGGGATCTGAAGCTTTCTTT
CASSQDTGSEAFF
>TRBJ1-2|-|TRBV4-1|many
TGCGCCAGCAGCCAACCCGGTCGTGGGCAGGGACTCGACTTC
CASSQPGRGQGLDF
>TRBJ2-1|-|TRBV9|few
TGTGCCAGCAGCGCATCCCCGGGACTCAATGAGCAGTTCTTC
CASSASPGLNEQFF
>TRBJ2-1|-|TRBV7-9|-
TGTGCCAGCAGCCCCCTCAATCCGGACAATGAGCAGTTCTTC
CASSPLNPDNEQFF
>TRBJ2-2|-|TRBV4-3|few
TGCGCCAGCAGCCAGAGGGGGGGAAGCACCGGGGAGCTGTTTTTT
CASSQRGGSTGELFF
>TRBJ2-5|-|TRBV2|-
TGTGCCAGCAACAGTTTATTAGAGACCCAGTACTTC
CASNSLLETQYF
>TRBJ2-6|-|TRBV7-9|few
TGTGCCAGCAGCTTAGTTCGGGGGCCTGGGGCCAACGTCCTGACTTTC
CASSLVRGPGANVLTF
>TRBJ2-3|-|TRBV7-2|few
TGTGCCAGCAGCCCAAGCCCGGTAGATACGCAGTATTTT
CASSPSPVDTQYF
>TRBJ2-1|TRBD2|TRBV5-1|many
TGCGCCAGCAGCTTGGGGACTAGCGGGCGCAATGAGCAGTTCTTC
CASSLGTSGRNEQFF
>TRBJ2-7|-|TRBV30|-
TGTGCCTGGGGCATGTACGAGCAGTACTTC
CAWGMYEQYF
>TRBJ1-4|-|TRBV6-1|few
TGTGCCAGCATGATCCCCTATAATGAAAAACTGTTTTTT
CASMIPYNEKLFF
>TRBJ2-7|-|TRBV21-1|many
TGTGCCAGCAGCCCACGAAAAAAGAGCTCCTACGAGCAGTACTTC
CASSPRKKSSYEQYF
>TRBJ2-1|-|TRBV7-2|few
TGTGCCAGCAGTTACATAAGGAATGAGCAGTTCTTC
CASSYIRNEQFF
>TRBJ1-6|-|TRBV27|-
TGTGCCAGCAACCATCGGAGCTCCTATAATTCACCCCTCCACTTT
CASNHRSSYNSPLHF
>TRBJ2-2|-|TRBV6-1|-
TGTGCCAGCAGACTGTCGCTATTCGGGGGAATGAACACCGGGGAGCTGTTTTTT
CASRLSLFGGMNTGELFF
>TRBJ1-1|-|TRBV6-1|few
TGTGCCAGCAGTCTTGGGGGGCCCAGAAGGACTGAAGCTTTCTTT
CASSLGGPRRTEAFF
>TRBJ1-4|TRBD1|TRBV4-1|few
TGCGCCAGCAGCCAAGAGGGGGAGACAGGGGATGAAAAACTGTTTTTT
CASSQEGETGDEKLFF
>TRBJ2-7|TRBD2|TRBV4-3|few
TGCGCCAGCAGCCAAGTGGAGGGGACTAGCGGGGTATACGAGCAGTACTTC
CASSQVEGTSGVYEQYF
>TRBJ1-1|TRBD1|TRBV4-2|few
TGTGCCAGCAGCCCGGGACAGGGCTTGAACACTGAAGCTTTCTTT
CASSPGQGLNTEAFF
>TRBJ2-5|-|TRBV15|few
TGTGCCACCGGGAGAGGAGAAGAGACCCAGTACTTC
CATGRGEETQYF
>TRBJ1-5|TRBD1|TRBV12-3/TRBV12-4|many
TGTGCCAGCAGGTCGGGACAGGGTATTCAGCCCCAGCATTTT
CASRSGQGIQPQHF
>TRBJ2-3|TRBD2|TRBV7-2|many
TGTGCCAGCAGCCTGGGACTAGCGGAAGATACGCAGTATTTT
CASSLGLAEDTQYF
>TRBJ2-1|-|TRBV7-9|few
TGTGCCAGGGGGGGACAGAACAATGAGCAGTTCTTC
CARGGQNNEQFF
>TRBJ2-1|-|TRBV6-1|-
TGTGCAAGCAGTGACCCCGGGACCTACAAGCAGTTCTTC
CASSDPGTYKQFF
>TRBJ2-2|-|TRBV9|-
TGTGCCAGCAGTCCTAGGAGGGGGAGGAACACCGGGGAGCTGTTTTTT
CASSPRRGRNTGELFF
>TRBJ2-3|-|TRBV20-1|few
TGCAGTGCCTCAATGACCGGGAGCACAGATACGCAGTATTTT
CSASMTGSTDTQYF
>TRBJ2-1|-|TRBV20-1|few
TGCAGTGCCCCTACAAGGGGGGTCCTCAATGAGCAGTTCTTC
CSAPTRGVLNEQFF
>TRBJ2-7|TRBD1|TRBV20-1|-
TGCAGTGCTACCCAATACCGGGACAGGGGGATCTACGAGCAGTACTTC
CSATQYRDRGIYEQYF
>TRBJ2-2|-|TRBV10-3|-
TGTGCCATCAGTGTGAGGGGGGGGCCAGACACCGGGGAGCTGTTTTTT
CAISVRGGPDTGELFF
>TRBJ2-2|-|TRBV30|-
TGTGCCTGGAGTTACACCGGGGAGCTGTTTTTT
CAWSYTGELFF
>TRBJ2-3|TRBD1|TRBV29-1|-
TGCAGCGTTAAGTGGACAGGGGGTACAACAGATACGCAGTATTTT
CSVKWTGGTTDTQYF
>TRBJ2-1|TRBD2|TRBV29-1|-
TGCAGCGTCTATACGGGCGGGGGGGGAGTCGATGAGCAGTTCTTC
CSVYTGGGGVDEQFF
>TRBJ2-2|TRBD2|TRBV10-3|-
TGTGTCGCTAGCGGAACGAACACCGGGGAGCTGTTTTTT
CVASGTNTGELFF
>TRBJ1-3|-|TRBV9|-
TGTGCCAGCAGCGTTCAGGACTCTGGAAACACCATATATTTT
CASSVQDSGNTIYF
>TRBJ2-1|-|TRBV15|-
TGTGCCACCAGAGATAGGGTAATTAGGGACAATGAGCAGTTCTTC
CATRDRVIRDNEQFF
>TRBJ2-1|TRBD1|TRBV5-1|-
TGCGCCAGCAGCCGAGGACAGGGGGTCAGTAATGAGCAGTTCTTC
CASSRGQGVSNEQFF
>TRBJ1-2|-|TRBV7-9|-
TGTGCCAGCAGCTGGGTCGGGGCAGGGGAATATGGCTACACCTTC
CASSWVGAGEYGYTF
>TRBJ2-3|-|TRBV9|-
TGTGCCAGCAGCGTAGGGTACGGGGGCACAGATACGCAGTATTTT
CASSVGYGGTDTQYF
>TRBJ2-7|TRBD1|TRBV19|many
TGTGCCAGTAGTATTTTGGACAGGACCTACGAGCAGTACTTC
CASSILDRTYEQYF
>TRBJ2-1|-|TRBV5-1|many
TGCGCCAGCAGCTTGTCCGGGGACGGGCAGTTCTTC
CASSLSGDGQFF
>TRBJ2-5|TRBD2|TRBV4-3|few
TGCGCCAGCAGCCAAGATCTAGCGGGGGGCCGCGTTCAGACCCAGTACTTC
CASSQDLAGGRVQTQYF
>TRBJ1-6|TRBD1|TRBV28|few
TGTGCCAGCAGTTCCTTGGACAGGGTCTACCCCTATAATTCACCCCTCCACTTT
CASSSLDRVYPYNSPLHF
>TRBJ2-3|-|TRBV5-1|-
TGCGCCAGCAGCTTGAGATCGGGGGTCCCGGATACGCAGTATTTT
CASSLRSGVPDTQYF
>TRBJ2-7|TRBD2|TRBV5-5|few
TGTGCCAGCAGTTGGGAGGGTAGCTCCTACGAGCAGTACTTC
CASSWEGSSYEQYF
>TRBJ1-2|-|TRBV6-1|-
TGTGCCAGCAGATCGACAGGACCCACGCGCTACGGCTACACCTTC
CASRSTGPTRYGYTF
>TRBJ2-5|TRBD2|TRBV2|-
TGTGCCAGCAACAGTGGCCAGCGGGGCGAGACCCAGTACTTC
CASNSGQRGETQYF
>TRBJ2-1|-|TRBV4-3|few
TGCGCCAGCAGCCAAGATCTGGCTCCCCGCGAGCAGTTCTTC
CASSQDLAPREQFF
>TRBJ2-3|TRBD1|TRBV5-1|many
TGCGCCAGCAGCTTTGGGACAGGCACAGATACGCAGTATTTT
CASSFGTGTDTQYF
>TRBJ1-4|-|TRBV29-1|few
TGCAGCGTTACGGGAGGGAATGAAAAACTGTTTTTT
CSVTGGNEKLFF